What follows are 9 T cell receptor beta chains derived from one specimen sequenced in a study of response to subunit inactivated influenza vaccine. TCRdb reprocessed the RT-PCR reads via MiXCR and lists one record per CDR3 protein. The sample has fewer than 350,000 distinct CDR3 sequences, 21% seen once; the top ten hold 10% to 13%. The sample was PBMCs from blood, taken approximately 20 months after vaccination. The source of these receptors is a man aged 45 to 70 who received an inactivated influenza vaccine.

The chain is built from TRBV6-2 or TRBV6-3 and TRBJ1-1; the D is unclear. Trimming pared 6 bases from V and 1 base from J, leaving 3 bases between. CDR3 length equals 11 residues. Germline CDR1 MNHEY, CDR2 SVGEGT. CDR3 loop: CASRKNTEAFF. Written as DNA, the CDR3 is TGTGCCAGCAGAAAGAACACTGAAGCTTTCTTT.

The rearrangement links TRBV15 to TRBJ2-7; D is perhaps TRBD1 or TRBD2 (7 bases each). The CDR3 contains 17 residues. CDR1 is LNHNV and CDR2 is YYDKDF in the germline V gene (reference sequence). Trimming stripped 0 bases from V and 7 bases from J, with 22 bases between. The CDR3 here is CATSRETGATRGGEQYF. CDR3 bases: TGTGCCACCAGCAGAGAGACGGGAGCGACCAGGGGGGGGGAGCAGTACTTC.

CDR3 sequence (DNA): TGCAGTGCTAGTAAGACGAGTGAGGCCTACGAGCAGTACTTC. Protein product: CSASKTSEAYEQYF. The chain is built from TRBV20-1 and TRBJ2-7; D remains ambiguous. CDR3 length: 14 amino acids. Germline values: CDR1 DFQATT, CDR2 SNEGSKA (reference sequence). Between the trimmed V and J ends, which lost 3 bases and 2 bases, there was a span of 14 bases.

V gene TRBV7-8 combines with J gene TRBJ1-2; 7 bases fit TRBD1. Per the germline V gene, CDR1 is SGHVS and CDR2 is FQNEAQ. The CDR3 covers 15 residues. Trimming removed 5 bases from V and 6 bases from J; junction bases left unmatched: 12. CDR3 sequence: CASSLPGGRGNGYTF. DNA of the CDR3: TGTGCCAGCAGCCTCCCCGGGGGCAGGGGGAATGGCTACACCTTC.

The rearrangement links TRBV29-1 to TRBJ1-2; D gene uncertain. The CDR3 is 13 residues long. The germline V gene has CDR1 SQVTM and CDR2 ANQGSEA. Trimming took off 0 bases at V and 2 bases at J, with 7 bases between the two ends. This chain's CDR3 is CSVEDIVNYGYTF. The DNA of the CDR3 is TGCAGCGTTGAAGATATAGTAAACTATGGCTACACCTTC.

The rearrangement links TRBV29-1 to TRBJ2-3; 7 bases agree with TRBD1. The CDR3 length is 13 residues. Germline lookup yields CDR1 SQVTM and CDR2 ANQGSEA. V dropped 8 bases and J dropped 2; count of bases not matched to a gene: 7. CDR3 DNA sequence: TGCAGCTTGAAGAGGGGGCTCACAGATACGCAGTATTTT. It codes for CSLKRGLTDTQYF.

This rearrangement joins TRBV11-2 to TRBJ2-7, with 8 bases aligning to TRBD1. Germline CDR1 SGHAT, CDR2 FQNNGV. The CDR3 has 19 amino acids. V gave up 1 base and J gave up 2 bases; unmatched junction bases: 16. The CDR3 DNA is TGTGCCAGCAGCTTAGTAGTGGCCGACAGGGGCCGACATACCTACGAGCAGTACTTC. It yields the protein CASSLVVADRGRHTYEQYF.

This rearrangement joins TRBV11-2 to TRBJ2-1; 9 bases map to TRBD2. Germline CDR1 reads SGHAT; CDR2 reads FQNNGV. The CDR3 is 16 amino acids. V shed 4 bases and J 3 bases; nucleotides not matched to a gene: 7. CDR3: CASSSYASGVYNEQFF. In DNA, the CDR3 is TGTGCCAGCAGCTCCTATGCTAGCGGGGTCTACAATGAGCAGTTCTTC.

The gene calls are TRBV9 and TRBJ1-4; D ambiguous. CDR3 size: 17 residues. Germline lookup yields CDR1 SGDLS and CDR2 YYNGEE. Trimming pared 4 bases from V and 0 bases from J, leaving 16 bases between. The CDR3, as DNA: TGTGCCAGCAGCCGCCCGTCGGGAATAGCAACTAATGAAAAACTGTTTTTT. The encoded protein is CASSRPSGIATNEKLFF.